The rows below give T cell receptor beta chains drawn from one sample of a study of T cell responses to AZD1222 COVID-19 vaccine. Libraries were prepared by immunoSEQ multiplex PCR; TCRdb keeps only in-frame clonotypes and omits some of them. The sample shows some 120,000 clones, about 92% of them seen only once. Specimen: peripheral blood, collected on day 0 of AZD1222 vaccination. The receptors shown here come from an adult in good health. Both conserved end residues are part of each CDR3. The order of the fields is clone size, D gene, V gene, J gene, CDR3 DNA, CDR3 protein. A D gene is named only where the DNA matches it firmly. A row's size may be missing; if present it is once, few, many or a size class.

once	-	TRBV11-2	TRBJ2-5	TGTGCCAGCAGCTTAGGGTCGCTAGAGACCCAGTACTTC	CASSLGSLETQYF
-	-	TRBV4-1	TRBJ1-1	TGCGCCAGCAGCCAAGGTGCAAGGGGGAACACTGAAGCTTTCTTT	CASSQGARGNTEAFF
-	TRBD2	TRBV6-4	TRBJ2-1	TGTGCCAGCAGTGAACTAGCGGGGTACAATGAGCAGTTCTTC	CASSELAGYNEQFF
-	TRBD1	TRBV20-1	TRBJ1-1	TGCAGTGCTAGTAAAGGACAGGTGAACACTGAAGCTTTCTTT	CSASKGQVNTEAFF
-	TRBD2	TRBV7-3	TRBJ2-1	TGTGCCAGCAGCTTGCTAGCGGGGGGCTACAATGAGCAGTTCTTC	CASSLLAGGYNEQFF
-	TRBD1	TRBV28	TRBJ2-7	TGTGCCAGCAGCCGCTCGGACAGGGACTACGAGCAGTACTTC	CASSRSDRDYEQYF
-	-	TRBV5-4	TRBJ1-6	TGTGCCAGCAGCTTGAGTGCTGGTACGCGGACGAATTCACCCCTCCACTTT	CASSLSAGTRTNSPLHF
-	-	TRBV5-1	TRBJ2-7	TGCGCCAGCAGCACCGATTCCCCCGAGCAGTACTTC	CASSTDSPEQYF
-	-	TRBV7-7	TRBJ1-3	TGTGCCAGCAGCTTAGGTCACACTGGAAACACCATATATTTT	CASSLGHTGNTIYF
-	-	TRBV7-9	TRBJ1-2	TGTGCCAGCAGCTCGATGGTGGGAGGCTACACCTTC	CASSSMVGGYTF
-	TRBD1	TRBV6-5	TRBJ2-7	TGTGCCACCTCACAGGGGGAAGTCTACGAGCAGTACTTC	CATSQGEVYEQYF
-	TRBD1	TRBV2	TRBJ1-2	TGTGCCAGCAGTGACCCCGCGACAGGGCTTTTTGGCTACACCTTC	CASSDPATGLFGYTF